A selection of T cell receptor beta chains follows, all from one sample in a study of control samples from healthy donors and cancer patients. Clones were read by immunoSEQ multiplex PCR, and TCRdb kept only the in-frame ones, dropping some. Of over 120,000 clones detected, around 92% appear once; the ten largest clones hold 3.2%. The sample was blood. The receptors come from a man aged 25-45 years in good health. CDR3s include the opening cysteine and the closing phenylalanine or tryptophan. The order of the fields is J gene, D gene, V gene, CDR3 protein, CDR3 DNA. A D gene is named only where the DNA matches it firmly.

>TRBJ2-3|.|TRBV5-1
CASSLRQTDTQYF
TGCGCCAGCAGCTTGAGACAGACAGATACGCAGTATTTT
>TRBJ1-1|.|TRBV19
CATRDTTNTEAFF
TGTGCCACACGGGACACGACCAACACTGAAGCTTTCTTT
>TRBJ2-3|TRBD2|TRBV11-2
CASSLERGGLLYTQYF
TGTGCCAGCAGCTTAGAGCGGGGGGGCCTTTTGTATACGCAGTATTTT
>TRBJ1-1|TRBD1|TRBV6-5
CASSYSRDRGRTEAFF
TGTGCCAGCAGTTACTCGCGGGACAGGGGTAGGACTGAAGCTTTCTTT
>TRBJ2-5|TRBD2|TRBV3-1/TRBV3-2
CASSPFGLAGKETQYF
TGTGCCAGCAGCCCCTTCGGACTAGCGGGGAAAGAGACCCAGTACTTC
>TRBJ1-5|TRBD1|TRBV7-9
CASSSQGANQPQHF
TGTGCCAGCAGCTCACAGGGGGCGAATCAGCCCCAGCATTTT
>TRBJ1-6|.|TRBV19
CASSGTGYSPLHF
TGTGCCAGTAGCGGCACAGGGTACTCACCCCTCCACTTT
>TRBJ1-1|.|TRBV11-2
CASSLAPVPQPNTEAFF
TGTGCCAGCAGCTTAGCTCCAGTCCCTCAACCGAACACTGAAGCTTTCTTT
>TRBJ2-7|TRBD2|TRBV4-1
CASSQALAGGAYEQYF
TGCGCCAGCAGCCAGGCCCTAGCGGGGGGTGCCTACGAGCAGTACTTC
>TRBJ2-2|.|TRBV3-1/TRBV3-2
CASSPSGTANTGELFF
TGTGCCAGCAGCCCGTCCGGGACGGCGAACACCGGGGAGCTGTTTTTT
>TRBJ2-7|TRBD2|TRBV4-2
CASSQRTSGGGTYEQYF
TGTGCCAGCAGCCAAAGAACTAGCGGGGGCGGTACCTACGAGCAGTACTTC